The 15 T cell receptor beta chains given below trace back to one sample, sequenced in a study of shared clonotypes between healthy human individuals (dated by TCRdb to 2018 to 2021). Receptors were amplified or captured by the immunoSEQ multiplex PCR assay. In TCRdb, the immuneACCESS table is reduced to in-frame sequences with V and J assigned. These tables do not hold every clone; where another copy was compared, an unresolved V gene accounts for under half, and the others remain unexplained. In all, the sample holds 980,000 or so clones, and about three quarters of those were seen once. The ten largest make up approximately 1.5% of the sample. Sequencing input: memory CD4+ T cells sorted from blood. Taken with the paper, the label for cell subset or site translates to: CD45RA-negative fraction. These receptors all come from a young man in good health.

The chain is built from TRBV7-9 and TRBJ1-4, with D tentatively TRBD1 (5 bases). Between the trimmed V and J ends, which lost 5 bases and 7 bases, there was a span of 14 bases. CDR3 size: 14 residues. Germline V gene data show CDR1 as SEHNR and CDR2 as FQNEAQ (reference sequence). DNA for the CDR3: TGTGCCAGCAGCAAAGGGGACCTCGGTGAAAAACTGTTTTTT. Protein product: CASSKGDLGEKLFF.

J is TRBJ2-7 and V is TRBV11-2; D tentatively fits TRBD1 or TRBD2 (6 bases each). CDR1 SGHAT and CDR2 FQNNGV come from the germline V gene. The CDR3 is 14 residues long. V was shortened by 5 bases and J by 0 bases, with 11 bases between the two germline ends. CDR3 residues: CASSVRGASYEQYF. For the CDR3, the DNA is TGTGCCAGCAGCGTGAGGGGGGCCTCCTACGAGCAGTACTTC.

Written as DNA, the CDR3 is TGTGCCAGCAGCTTACCGGGACAGGGGGCGACCGGGGAGCTGTTTTTT. Translation: CASSLPGQGATGELFF. The V gene is TRBV7-3, the J gene TRBJ2-2, with 12 bases matching TRBD1. This CDR3 is built from 16 residues. CDR1 SGHTA and CDR2 FQGTGA come from the germline V gene. V gave up 2 bases and J gave up 5 bases; unmatched junction bases: 3.

This chain joins TRBV7-2 and TRBJ2-3; 11 bases fit TRBD2. CDR1 and CDR2 from the germline V gene are SGHTA and FQGNSA. V lost 1 base and J lost 6; bases outside the gene matches: 3. The CDR3 is made up of 15 amino acids. The chain's CDR3 is CASSLELAGADTQYF. CDR3 in DNA: TGTGCCAGCAGCTTAGAACTAGCGGGGGCGGATACGCAGTATTTT.

This clone showed up just a few times. The V call is TRBV6-1, the J call TRBJ2-7; 7 bases are a match to TRBD2. After removal of 0 bases from V and 9 bases from J, the junction contained 8 bases not matched to a gene. This CDR3 has 14 residues. Germline V gene sequence: CDR1 MNHNS, CDR2 SASEGT. The DNA for the CDR3 is TGTGCCAGCAGTGAAGCTGCGGGGGTCCTCGGGCAGTACTTC. Amino acid sequence: CASSEAAGVLGQYF.

The chain recombines TRBV14 with TRBJ1-4; D is undetermined. Per germline, CDR1 SGHDN and CDR2 FVKESK. V lost 0 bases and J lost 7, with 15 bases in between. The CDR3 spans 16 residues. The CDR3 loop reads CASSQDRKAGTEKLFF. DNA of the CDR3: TGTGCCAGCAGCCAAGATCGTAAGGCGGGTACTGAAAAACTGTTTTTT.

The V call is TRBV6-1, the J call TRBJ2-7; D not resolved. The CDR3 extends over 13 amino acids. With 3 bases removed from V and 1 base from J, the gap between germline ends came to 7 bases. Germline V gene lookup returns CDR1 MNHNS and CDR2 SASEGT. The CDR3: CASSDRVSYEQYF. The CDR3 coding sequence is TGTGCCAGCAGTGACAGAGTTTCCTACGAGCAGTACTTC.

A word on this clone: This sample includes further DNA sequences coding for the same CDR3. The chain carries TRBV5-1 and TRBJ2-3; D is undetermined. The germline V gene has CDR1 SGHRS and CDR2 YFSETQ. V dropped 5 bases and J dropped 1 base, with 11 bases sitting between them. The CDR3 is made up of 14 amino acids. The CDR3 region is CASSFSGGTDTQYF. CDR3 in DNA: TGCGCCAGCAGTTTTAGTGGTGGCACAGATACGCAGTATTTT.

The genes are TRBV19 and TRBJ1-2; no clear D gene. Germline CDR1 and CDR2: LNHDA and SQIVND (reference sequence). V was cut by 7 bases and J by 1 base, with 10 bases left in between. This CDR3 region has 13 residues. CDR3 in amino acids: CASTAVFNYGYTF. CDR3 in DNA: TGTGCCAGTACGGCAGTCTTTAACTATGGCTACACCTTC.

The V and J genes are TRBV4-1 and TRBJ2-7; the D is unclear. The CDR3 has 16 residues. Germline V CDR1 and CDR2: MGHRA, YSYEKL. V gave up 0 bases and J gave up 4 bases, with 16 bases separating them. CDR3 protein: CASSQERKAYHYEQYF. In nucleotides, the CDR3 is TGCGCCAGCAGCCAAGAACGGAAGGCATACCATTACGAGCAGTACTTC.

The table lists this clone with many counts. Other DNA sequences in the sample encode the same CDR3. The gene calls are TRBV19 and TRBJ2-1; possible D gene TRBD1, 5 bases. CDR1 and CDR2 (germline): LNHDA, SQIVND (reference sequence). The CDR3 loop spans 13 amino acids. Trimming took 5 bases from V and 4 from J, leaving 9 bases between them. The CDR3 loop is CASSHRQYNEQFF. The CDR3 region has the DNA TGTGCCAGTAGTCACCGACAGTACAATGAGCAGTTCTTC.

V gene TRBV19 combines with J gene TRBJ2-7; D is unresolved. Trimming removed 3 bases at V and 4 bases at J, with 16 bases between. CDR1 and CDR2 (germline): LNHDA, SQIVND (reference sequence). The CDR3 is 15 amino acids. CDR3 sequence: CASSIQRVERYEQYF. In DNA form, the CDR3 reads TGTGCCAGTAGTATTCAACGGGTAGAAAGATACGAGCAGTACTTC.

This chain connects TRBV5-1 to TRBJ2-7; D might be TRBD2 (5 bases). This CDR3 contains 15 residues. V lost 0 bases and J lost 2, with 12 bases in between. Per the germline V gene, CDR1 is SGHRS and CDR2 is YFSETQ. The CDR3, as DNA: TGCGCCAGCAGCTTGGATCCTAGCCGGACCTACGAGCAGTACTTC. This gives the protein CASSLDPSRTYEQYF. The variable domain in full, completed from reference TRBV5-1 and TRBJ2-7, reads KAGVTQTPRYLIKTRGQQVTLSCSPISGHRSVSWYQQTPGQGLQFLFEYFSETQRNKGNFPGRFSGRQFSNSRSEMNVSTLELGDSALYLCASSLDPSRTYEQYFGPGTRLTVT.

This sequence joins TRBV11-2 and TRBJ2-7, with 10 bases aligning to TRBD1. Germline values: CDR1 SGHAT, CDR2 FQNNGV. With V trimmed by 1 base and J by 7 bases, 10 bases remained unmatched. The CDR3 loop spans 16 amino acids. This chain's CDR3 is CASSLAGQGNRGEQYF. Written as DNA, the CDR3 is TGTGCCAGCAGCTTAGCGGGACAGGGGAATCGGGGGGAGCAGTACTTC.

This clone has a single count. This chain uses TRBV30 with TRBJ2-5, with D uncertain. Germline V gene lookup returns CDR1 GTSNPN and CDR2 SVGIG (reference sequence). V was cut by 0 bases and J by 5 bases, with 10 bases left in between. CDR3 length: 13 amino acids. The CDR3 DNA is TGTGCCTGGAGTGTACAGACATTGGAGACCCAGTACTTC. Translated, it gives CAWSVQTLETQYF.